A selection of T cell receptor beta chains follows, all from one sample in a study. One entry per CDR3 protein results from TCRdb running MiXCR on the 5' RACE reads. The top ten clones hold around 2% of a sample with over 45,000 distinct CDR3 sequences, approximately 26% of them seen once. Sequenced material: tumor-infiltrating Tregs sorted from the breast tumor. The receptors were gathered from a female donor with breast cancer. Both conserved end residues are part of each CDR3. Each record gives: CDR3 protein, CDR3 DNA, V gene, D gene, clone size, J gene. The D gene is left open where the match is weak. Not every row has a clone size; where given, it reads once, few, many or a size class.

CDR3aa: CASSVGSGGLDEQFF
CDR3nt: TGTGCCAGCAGCGTAGGAAGCGGGGGGCTAGATGAGCAGTTCTTC
v_gene: TRBV9
d_gene: TRBD2
abundance: NA
j_gene: TRBJ2-1

CDR3aa: CASSYLSLGTGELFF
CDR3nt: TGTGCCAGCAGTTACCTGAGCCTGGGCACCGGGGAGCTGTTTTTT
v_gene: TRBV6-2/TRBV6-3
d_gene: NA
abundance: many
j_gene: TRBJ2-2

CDR3aa: CASSATNRGENIQYF
CDR3nt: TGTGCCAGCAGCGCAACGAATAGAGGTGAAAACATTCAGTACTTC
v_gene: TRBV7-6
d_gene: NA
abundance: few
j_gene: TRBJ2-4

CDR3aa: CASRYSGSSTGELFF
CDR3nt: TGCGCCAGCAGATATAGCGGGAGTTCCACCGGGGAGCTGTTTTTT
v_gene: TRBV4-1
d_gene: TRBD2
abundance: NA
j_gene: TRBJ2-2

CDR3aa: CASSEFHDEQFF
CDR3nt: TGTGCCAGCAGTGAATTTCACGATGAGCAGTTCTTC
v_gene: TRBV2
d_gene: NA
abundance: few
j_gene: TRBJ2-1

CDR3aa: CASSPPNGDNEQFF
CDR3nt: TGTGCCAGCTCACCACCTAACGGGGACAATGAGCAGTTCTTC
v_gene: TRBV18
d_gene: NA
abundance: NA
j_gene: TRBJ2-1

CDR3aa: CASSLLAGVTTGELFF
CDR3nt: TGTGCCAGCAGCCTACTAGCGGGAGTTACCACCGGGGAGCTGTTTTTT
v_gene: TRBV5-4
d_gene: TRBD2
abundance: few
j_gene: TRBJ2-2

CDR3aa: CASSFLRGSNQPQHF
CDR3nt: TGTGCCAGCAGTTTCCTCCGGGGTAGCAATCAGCCCCAGCATTTT
v_gene: TRBV6-1
d_gene: NA
abundance: many
j_gene: TRBJ1-5

CDR3aa: CASSALAGVQETQYF
CDR3nt: TGTGCCAGCAGCGCGCTAGCGGGAGTTCAAGAGACCCAGTACTTC
v_gene: TRBV9
d_gene: TRBD2
abundance: few
j_gene: TRBJ2-5

CDR3aa: CASSPGASGFNEQFF
CDR3nt: TGTGCCAGCAGCCCCGGGGCTAGCGGGTTCAATGAGCAGTTCTTC
v_gene: TRBV7-3
d_gene: TRBD2
abundance: NA
j_gene: TRBJ2-1

CDR3aa: CAGSYVLQNNSPLHF
CDR3nt: TGTGCCGGCAGTTACGTCTTACAAAATAATTCACCCCTCCACTTT
v_gene: TRBV6-5
d_gene: NA
abundance: NA
j_gene: TRBJ1-6

CDR3aa: CASSLGVVQETQYF
CDR3nt: TGTGCCAGCAGCTTAGGTGTGGTCCAAGAGACCCAGTACTTC
v_gene: TRBV7-9
d_gene: NA
abundance: many
j_gene: TRBJ2-5

CDR3aa: CASSPSKQGNTEAFF
CDR3nt: TGTGCCAGCTCACCATCAAAACAGGGAAACACTGAAGCTTTCTTT
v_gene: TRBV18
d_gene: NA
abundance: many
j_gene: TRBJ1-1

CDR3aa: CSASLGSQETQYF
CDR3nt: TGCAGTGCTAGTTTAGGTAGCCAAGAGACCCAGTACTTC
v_gene: TRBV20-1
d_gene: NA
abundance: few
j_gene: TRBJ2-5

CDR3aa: CASSKWLGEDEQYF
CDR3nt: TGTGCCAGCAGTAAATGGCTGGGAGAGGACGAGCAGTACTTC
v_gene: TRBV12-3/TRBV12-4
d_gene: NA
abundance: few
j_gene: TRBJ2-7

CDR3aa: CATSSRRDNTDTQYF
CDR3nt: TGTGCCACCAGTTCCAGGCGGGACAACACAGATACGCAGTATTTT
v_gene: TRBV24-1
d_gene: NA
abundance: few
j_gene: TRBJ2-3

CDR3aa: CASSYMNTEAFF
CDR3nt: TGCGCCAGCAGCTACATGAACACTGAAGCTTTCTTT
v_gene: TRBV5-1
d_gene: NA
abundance: NA
j_gene: TRBJ1-1

CDR3aa: CASSLARSYTGELFF
CDR3nt: TGTGCCAGCAGTTTAGCCCGCAGCTACACCGGGGAGCTGTTTTTT
v_gene: TRBV12-3/TRBV12-4
d_gene: NA
abundance: NA
j_gene: TRBJ2-2

CDR3aa: CASSDSAAVTQYF
CDR3nt: TGTGCCAGCAGTGATTCGGCCGCTGTTACGCAGTATTTT
v_gene: TRBV6-1
d_gene: NA
abundance: few
j_gene: TRBJ2-3

CDR3aa: CASSLSWAANTEAFF
CDR3nt: TGCGCCAGCAGCCTCTCATGGGCGGCGAACACTGAAGCTTTCTTT
v_gene: TRBV4-3
d_gene: NA
abundance: NA
j_gene: TRBJ1-1

CDR3aa: CASSLYQRGADTQYF
CDR3nt: TGTGCCAGCAGCTTATACCAGCGGGGTGCAGATACGCAGTATTTT
v_gene: TRBV7-3
d_gene: TRBD2
abundance: many
j_gene: TRBJ2-3

CDR3aa: CASSLGPRGQNYGYTF
CDR3nt: TGTGCCAGCAGCTTAGGTCCCAGGGGGCAGAACTATGGCTACACCTTC
v_gene: TRBV7-3
d_gene: TRBD1
abundance: few
j_gene: TRBJ1-2

CDR3aa: CSAKTVTNQPQHF
CDR3nt: TGCAGTGCCAAAACAGTTACCAATCAGCCCCAGCATTTT
v_gene: TRBV20-1
d_gene: NA
abundance: NA
j_gene: TRBJ1-5

CDR3aa: CSARVEYNTEAFF
CDR3nt: TGCAGTGCTAGAGTCGAGTATAACACTGAAGCTTTCTTT
v_gene: TRBV20-1
d_gene: NA
abundance: many
j_gene: TRBJ1-1

CDR3aa: CASSQEATAGERNQPQHF
CDR3nt: TGCGCCAGCAGCCAAGAGGCCACGGCGGGGGAGCGCAATCAGCCCCAGCATTTT
v_gene: TRBV4-1
d_gene: NA
abundance: NA
j_gene: TRBJ1-5

CDR3aa: CASSQPGQSLTYTF
CDR3nt: TGTGCCAGCTCCCAACCGGGACAGTCCCTGACATACACCTTC
v_gene: TRBV18
d_gene: TRBD1
abundance: NA
j_gene: TRBJ1-2

CDR3aa: CASSLDRDTEAFF
CDR3nt: TGTGCCAGCAGCTTAGACCGGGACACTGAAGCTTTCTTT
v_gene: TRBV7-8
d_gene: NA
abundance: NA
j_gene: TRBJ1-1

CDR3aa: CASSSRTGSGANVLTF
CDR3nt: TGTGCCAGCAGCTCCCGGACAGGCTCTGGGGCCAACGTCCTGACTTTC
v_gene: TRBV7-2
d_gene: TRBD1
abundance: few
j_gene: TRBJ2-6

CDR3aa: CASSLVGRDTEAFF
CDR3nt: TGTGCCAGCAGCTTAGTGGGCCGGGACACTGAAGCTTTCTTT
v_gene: TRBV7-8
d_gene: NA
abundance: NA
j_gene: TRBJ1-1

CDR3aa: CASSQSRERGNTIYF
CDR3nt: TGTGCCAGCAGCCAAAGTCGGGAGAGGGGAAACACCATATATTTT
v_gene: TRBV27
d_gene: NA
abundance: NA
j_gene: TRBJ1-3

CDR3aa: CASSDATSGRMVRPDTQYF
CDR3nt: TGTGCCAGCAGTGACGCGACTAGCGGGAGGATGGTGCGCCCAGATACGCAGTATTTT
v_gene: TRBV2
d_gene: TRBD2
abundance: NA
j_gene: TRBJ2-3

CDR3aa: CASSLDTAVNQPQHF
CDR3nt: TGTGCCAGCAGCTTAGACACGGCTGTCAATCAGCCCCAGCATTTT
v_gene: TRBV7-2
d_gene: NA
abundance: few
j_gene: TRBJ1-5

CDR3aa: CASSLGLAGGQLFF
CDR3nt: TGCGCCAGCAGCTTGGGTTTAGCGGGAGGGCAGCTGTTCTTC
v_gene: TRBV5-1
d_gene: TRBD2
abundance: many
j_gene: TRBJ2-1

CDR3aa: CASSPLWGKRDADTQYF
CDR3nt: TGCGCCAGCAGCCCTCTGTGGGGGAAGCGGGATGCAGATACGCAGTATTTT
v_gene: TRBV5-1
d_gene: TRBD2
abundance: few
j_gene: TRBJ2-3

CDR3aa: CASSIPGQNTGELFF
CDR3nt: TGTGCCAGCAGCATACCGGGACAGAACACCGGGGAGCTGTTTTTT
v_gene: TRBV11-3
d_gene: NA
abundance: NA
j_gene: TRBJ2-2

CDR3aa: CASSQDLGQGREQYF
CDR3nt: TGCGCCAGCAGCCAAGATCTTGGACAGGGACGAGAGCAGTACTTC
v_gene: TRBV4-3
d_gene: TRBD1
abundance: many
j_gene: TRBJ2-7

CDR3aa: CASSSSTSGGAQNNEQFF
CDR3nt: TGTGCCAGCAGCTCGTCGACTAGCGGGGGGGCGCAAAACAATGAGCAGTTCTTC
v_gene: TRBV11-3
d_gene: TRBD2
abundance: few
j_gene: TRBJ2-1

CDR3aa: CASSQVFSRDDYGYTF
CDR3nt: TGCGCCAGCAGCCAAGTTTTTAGCAGGGATGACTATGGCTACACCTTC
v_gene: TRBV4-1
d_gene: NA
abundance: many
j_gene: TRBJ1-2

CDR3aa: CASSSGTPRNTGELFF
CDR3nt: TGTGCCAGCAGCTCCGGAACTCCTCGGAACACCGGGGAGCTGTTTTTT
v_gene: TRBV7-2
d_gene: NA
abundance: few
j_gene: TRBJ2-2

CDR3aa: CASSQSENTEAFF
CDR3nt: TGTGCCAGCAGCCAGTCAGAGAACACTGAAGCTTTCTTT
v_gene: TRBV4-2
d_gene: NA
abundance: many
j_gene: TRBJ1-1

CDR3aa: CASSPGGGEGNTIYF
CDR3nt: TGTGCCAGCAGCCCCGGAGGAGGTGAAGGAAACACCATATATTTT
v_gene: TRBV9
d_gene: NA
abundance: many
j_gene: TRBJ1-3

CDR3aa: CASGYRQGRTEAFF
CDR3nt: TGCGCCAGCGGCTACAGACAGGGACGCACTGAAGCTTTCTTT
v_gene: TRBV7-2
d_gene: TRBD1
abundance: NA
j_gene: TRBJ1-1

CDR3aa: CASSQEGRRGHQPQHF
CDR3nt: TGTGCCAGCAGCCAAGAAGGACGAAGGGGCCATCAGCCCCAGCATTTT
v_gene: TRBV4-2
d_gene: NA
abundance: few
j_gene: TRBJ1-5

CDR3aa: CASSQDHRVYSPLHF
CDR3nt: TGCGCCAGCAGCCAAGATCACAGGGTATACTCACCCCTCCACTTT
v_gene: TRBV4-1
d_gene: NA
abundance: NA
j_gene: TRBJ1-6

CDR3aa: CASSLSGGTDTQYF
CDR3nt: TGTGCCAGCAGCCTGAGCGGGGGCACAGATACGCAGTATTTT
v_gene: TRBV12-3/TRBV12-4
d_gene: TRBD2
abundance: few
j_gene: TRBJ2-3

CDR3aa: CASRDRGRSYEQYF
CDR3nt: TGTGCCAGCAGGGACCGGGGCCGTTCCTACGAGCAGTACTTC
v_gene: TRBV28
d_gene: NA
abundance: few
j_gene: TRBJ2-7

CDR3aa: CASVGDHYEQYF
CDR3nt: TGTGCCAGCGTTGGGGACCACTACGAGCAGTACTTC
v_gene: TRBV28
d_gene: NA
abundance: few
j_gene: TRBJ2-7